This T cell receptor (beta chain) was identified during a study of cytomegalovirus exposure and HLA in healthy donors. Findings and caveats of the study: About 87% or about 30% of the time was how often most TCR beta V segments were productive, according to an earlier analysis. With later analysis, a missense DCLRE1C variant became linked to TCR beta V- and J-gene trimming.

Germline CDR1 is SGHTA and CDR2 is FQGNSA. V lost 5 bases and J lost 0, with 14 bases in between. The CDR3 is made up of 15 amino acids. PCR was performed using 60 Vbeta and 13 Jbeta primers. Sequenced by immunoSEQ multiplex PCR; TCRdb stores in-frame clones only, minus some. The sample includes 150,000 to 200,000 clones, over 80% seen only once; the top ten take less than 2.5%. A word on this clone: The antigen remains unidentified.

What was sequenced was PBMCs. The TCR comes from a male donor in good health and CMV-seronegative. The chain employs TRBV7-2 and TRBJ2-7; maybe TRBD2 (6 bases). DNA for the CDR3: TGTGCCAGCAGCCGTAACCGGGACTCCTCCTACGAGCAGTACTTC. This encodes CASSRNRDSSYEQYF.